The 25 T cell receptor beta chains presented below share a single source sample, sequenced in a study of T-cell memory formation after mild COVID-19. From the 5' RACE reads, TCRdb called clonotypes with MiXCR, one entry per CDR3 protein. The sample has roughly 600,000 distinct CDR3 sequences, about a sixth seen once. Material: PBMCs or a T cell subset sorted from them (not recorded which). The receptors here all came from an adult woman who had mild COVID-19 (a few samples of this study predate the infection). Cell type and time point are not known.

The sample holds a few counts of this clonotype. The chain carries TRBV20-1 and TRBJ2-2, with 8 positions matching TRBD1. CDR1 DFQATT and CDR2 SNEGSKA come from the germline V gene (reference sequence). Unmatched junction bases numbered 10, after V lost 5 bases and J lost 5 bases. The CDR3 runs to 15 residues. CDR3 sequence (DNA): TGCAGTGCTGACCTCCAGGGGGCGCGGACCGGGGAGCTGTTTTTT. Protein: CSADLQGARTGELFF.

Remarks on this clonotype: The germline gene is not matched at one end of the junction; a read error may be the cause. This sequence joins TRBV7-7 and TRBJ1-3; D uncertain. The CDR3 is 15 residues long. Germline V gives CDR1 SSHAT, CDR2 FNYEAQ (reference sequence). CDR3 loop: CASSPLEGSGNTIYF. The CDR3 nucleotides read TGTGCTAGCAGCCCCCTGGAAGGCTCTGGAAACACCATATATTTT.

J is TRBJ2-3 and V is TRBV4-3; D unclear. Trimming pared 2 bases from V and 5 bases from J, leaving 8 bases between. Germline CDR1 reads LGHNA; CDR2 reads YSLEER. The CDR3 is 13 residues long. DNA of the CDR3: TGCGCCAGCAGCCAAAATGCAGGAGATACGCAGTATTTT. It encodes CASSQNAGDTQYF.

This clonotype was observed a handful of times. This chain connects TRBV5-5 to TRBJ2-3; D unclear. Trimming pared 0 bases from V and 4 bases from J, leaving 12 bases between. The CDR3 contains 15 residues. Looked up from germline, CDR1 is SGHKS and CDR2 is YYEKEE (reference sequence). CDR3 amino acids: CASSLDSTSSDTQYF. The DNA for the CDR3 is TGTGCCAGCAGCTTGGACTCCACCAGTTCAGATACGCAGTATTTT.

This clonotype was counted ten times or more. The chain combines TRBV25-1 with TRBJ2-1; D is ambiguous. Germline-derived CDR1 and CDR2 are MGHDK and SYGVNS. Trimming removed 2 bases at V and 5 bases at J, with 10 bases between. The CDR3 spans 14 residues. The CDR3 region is CASSEGSDNNEQFF. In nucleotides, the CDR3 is TGTGCCAGCAGTGAAGGTTCAGATAACAATGAGCAGTTCTTC.

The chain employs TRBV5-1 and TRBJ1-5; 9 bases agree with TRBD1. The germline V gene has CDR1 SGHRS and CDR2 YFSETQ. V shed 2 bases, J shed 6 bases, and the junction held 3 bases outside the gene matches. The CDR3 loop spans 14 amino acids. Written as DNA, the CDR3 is TGCGCCAGCAGCTTAACAGGGGGCGTTCAGCCCCAGCATTTT. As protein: CASSLTGGVQPQHF.

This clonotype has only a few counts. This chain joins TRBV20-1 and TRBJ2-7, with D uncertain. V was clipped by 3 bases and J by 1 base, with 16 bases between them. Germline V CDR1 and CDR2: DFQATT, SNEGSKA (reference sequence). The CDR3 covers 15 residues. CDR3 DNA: TGCAGTGCTAGGAGAAGGCAGATTCTTTCCTACGAGCAGTACTTC. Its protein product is CSARRRQILSYEQYF.

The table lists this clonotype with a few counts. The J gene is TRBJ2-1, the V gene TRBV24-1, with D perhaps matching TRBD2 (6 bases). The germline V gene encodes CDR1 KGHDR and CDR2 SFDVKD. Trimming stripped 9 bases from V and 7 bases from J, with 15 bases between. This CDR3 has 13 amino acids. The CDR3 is CATQAKGLNEQFF. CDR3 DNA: TGTGCCACCCAAGCCAAAGGACTAAATGAGCAGTTCTTC.

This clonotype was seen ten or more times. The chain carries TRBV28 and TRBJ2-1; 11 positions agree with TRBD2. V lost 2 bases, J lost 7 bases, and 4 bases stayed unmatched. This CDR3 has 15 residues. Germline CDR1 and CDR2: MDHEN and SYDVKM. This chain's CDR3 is CASSLILAGGNEQFF. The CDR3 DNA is TGTGCCAGCAGTTTAATCCTAGCGGGAGGTAATGAGCAGTTCTTC.

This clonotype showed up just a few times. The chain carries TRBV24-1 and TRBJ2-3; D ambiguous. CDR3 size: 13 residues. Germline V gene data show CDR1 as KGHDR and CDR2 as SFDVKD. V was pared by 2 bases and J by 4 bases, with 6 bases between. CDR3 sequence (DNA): TGTGCCACCAGTGATTGGGCCCCAGATACGCAGTATTTT. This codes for CATSDWAPDTQYF.

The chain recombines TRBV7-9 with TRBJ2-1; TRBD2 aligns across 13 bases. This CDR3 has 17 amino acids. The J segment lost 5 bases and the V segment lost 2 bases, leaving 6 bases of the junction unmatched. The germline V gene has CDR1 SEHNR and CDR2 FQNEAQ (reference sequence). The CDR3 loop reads CASSLTGTSGEDNEQFF. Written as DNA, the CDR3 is TGTGCCAGCAGCTTAACCGGGACTAGCGGGGAAGACAATGAGCAGTTCTTC.

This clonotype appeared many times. CDR3 loop: CASSQDQGLRNIQYF. For the CDR3, the DNA is TGCGCCAGCAGCCAAGATCAGGGGTTGAGAAACATTCAGTACTTC. V gene TRBV4-1 combines with J gene TRBJ2-4; tentative D call: TRBD1 (6 bases). Germline-derived CDR1 and CDR2 are MGHRA and YSYEKL. Trimming pared 0 bases from V and 6 bases from J, leaving 12 bases between. The CDR3 is made up of 15 amino acids.

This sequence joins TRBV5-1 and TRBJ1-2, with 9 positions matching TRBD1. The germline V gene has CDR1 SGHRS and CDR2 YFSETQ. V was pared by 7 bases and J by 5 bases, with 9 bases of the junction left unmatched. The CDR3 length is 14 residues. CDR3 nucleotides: TGCGCCAGCGCAACAGGGGGCGCTGGGTATGGCTACACCTTC. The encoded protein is CASATGGAGYGYTF.

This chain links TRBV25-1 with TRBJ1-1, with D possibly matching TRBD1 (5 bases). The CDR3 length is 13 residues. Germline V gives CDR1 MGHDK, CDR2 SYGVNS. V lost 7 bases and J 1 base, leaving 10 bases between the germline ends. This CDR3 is CASIGTANTEAFF. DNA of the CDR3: TGTGCCAGCATCGGGACGGCGAACACTGAAGCTTTCTTT.

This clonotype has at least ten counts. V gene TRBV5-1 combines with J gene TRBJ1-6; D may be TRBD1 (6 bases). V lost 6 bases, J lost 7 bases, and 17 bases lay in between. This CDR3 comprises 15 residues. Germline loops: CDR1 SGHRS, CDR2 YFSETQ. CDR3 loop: CASTFEGGANSPLHF. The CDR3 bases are TGCGCCAGCACCTTCGAGGGGGGGGCCAATTCACCCCTCCACTTT.

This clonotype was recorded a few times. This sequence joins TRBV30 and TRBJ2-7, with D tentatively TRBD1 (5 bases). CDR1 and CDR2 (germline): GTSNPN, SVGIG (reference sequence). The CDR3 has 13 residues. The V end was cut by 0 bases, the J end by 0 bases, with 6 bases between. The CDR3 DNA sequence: TGTGCCTGGAGTGTAGACAGCTCCTACGAGCAGTACTTC. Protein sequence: CAWSVDSSYEQYF.

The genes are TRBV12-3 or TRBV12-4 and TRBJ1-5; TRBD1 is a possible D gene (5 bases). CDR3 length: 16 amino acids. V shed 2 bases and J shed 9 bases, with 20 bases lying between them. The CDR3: CASSLSTVLGVWPQHF. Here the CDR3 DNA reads TGTGCCAGCAGTTTATCGACAGTCCTGGGGGTATGGCCCCAGCATTTT.

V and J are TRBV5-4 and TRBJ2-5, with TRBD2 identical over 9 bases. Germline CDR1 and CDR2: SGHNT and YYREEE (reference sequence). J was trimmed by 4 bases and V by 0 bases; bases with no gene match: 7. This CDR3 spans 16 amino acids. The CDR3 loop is CASSLVGGGASETQYF. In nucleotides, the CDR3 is TGTGCCAGCAGCTTGGTTGGCGGGGGGGCCTCAGAGACCCAGTACTTC.

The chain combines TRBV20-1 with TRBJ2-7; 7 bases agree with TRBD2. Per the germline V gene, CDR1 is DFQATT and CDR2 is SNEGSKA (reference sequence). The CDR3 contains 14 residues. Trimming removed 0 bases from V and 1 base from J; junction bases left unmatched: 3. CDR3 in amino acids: CSAREVGGSYEQYF. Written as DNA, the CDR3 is TGCAGTGCTAGAGAGGTGGGAGGGTCCTACGAGCAGTACTTC.

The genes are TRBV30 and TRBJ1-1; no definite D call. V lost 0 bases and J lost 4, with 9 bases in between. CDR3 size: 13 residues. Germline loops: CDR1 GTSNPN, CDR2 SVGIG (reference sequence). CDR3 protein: CAWSVRGVTEAFF. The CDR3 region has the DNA TGTGCCTGGAGTGTACGTGGGGTCACTGAAGCTTTCTTT.

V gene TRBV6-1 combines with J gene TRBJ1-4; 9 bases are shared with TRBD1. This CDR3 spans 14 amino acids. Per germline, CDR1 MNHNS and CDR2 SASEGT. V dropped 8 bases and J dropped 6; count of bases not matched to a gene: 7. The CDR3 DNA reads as TGTGCCAGCTTAACAGGGGGCAGTGATGAAAAACTGTTTTTT. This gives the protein CASLTGGSDEKLFF.

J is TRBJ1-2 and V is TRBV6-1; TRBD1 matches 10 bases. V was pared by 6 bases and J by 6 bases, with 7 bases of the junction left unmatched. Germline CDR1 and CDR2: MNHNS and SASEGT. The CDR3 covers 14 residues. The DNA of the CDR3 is TGTGCCAGCAGCCATACGACAGGGGGCAATGGCTACACCTTC. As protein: CASSHTTGGNGYTF.

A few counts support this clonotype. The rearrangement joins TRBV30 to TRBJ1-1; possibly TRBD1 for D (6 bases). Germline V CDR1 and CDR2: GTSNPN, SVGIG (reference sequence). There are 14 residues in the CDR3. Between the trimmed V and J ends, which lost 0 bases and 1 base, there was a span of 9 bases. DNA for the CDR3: TGTGCCTGGAGTGTAGGGGGTTGGAACACTGAAGCTTTCTTT. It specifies CAWSVGGWNTEAFF.

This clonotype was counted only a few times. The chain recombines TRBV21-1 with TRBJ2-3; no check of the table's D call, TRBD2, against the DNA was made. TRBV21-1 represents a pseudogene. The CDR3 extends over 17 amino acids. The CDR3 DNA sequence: TGTGCCAGCAGCAAAGATGGCGAAAAGAGGCGGGAAGATACGCAGTATTTT. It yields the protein CASSKDGEKRREDTQYF.

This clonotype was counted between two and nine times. CDR3 in DNA: TGTGCCAGCCACCCGTCTCTGGGCCCTGAAGCTTTCTTT. Translation gives CASHPSLGPEAFF. The chain combines TRBV12-3 or TRBV12-4 with TRBJ1-1; D not certain. The length of the CDR3 is 13 residues. The V end lost 8 bases, the J end lost 6 bases, and 16 bases lay between the germline ends.